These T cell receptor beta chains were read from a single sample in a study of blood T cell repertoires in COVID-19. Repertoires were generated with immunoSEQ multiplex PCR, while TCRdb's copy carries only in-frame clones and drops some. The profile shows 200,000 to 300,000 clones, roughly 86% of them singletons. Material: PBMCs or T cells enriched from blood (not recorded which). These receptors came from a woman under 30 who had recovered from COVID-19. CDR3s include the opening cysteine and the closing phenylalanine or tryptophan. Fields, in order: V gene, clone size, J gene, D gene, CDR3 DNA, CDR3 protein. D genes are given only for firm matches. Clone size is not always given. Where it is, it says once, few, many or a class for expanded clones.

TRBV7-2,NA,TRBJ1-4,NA,TGTGCCAGCAGCAAAGGGGCGGAAAAACTGTTTTTT,CASSKGAEKLFF
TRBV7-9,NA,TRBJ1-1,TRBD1,TGTGCCAGCAGCTTAGTCCAGGGGGCCACTGAAGCTTTCTTT,CASSLVQGATEAFF
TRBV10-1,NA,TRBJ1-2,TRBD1,TGCGCCAGCAGTGAGTGGCAGGGGGCCATAGGGTATGGCTACACCTTC,CASSEWQGAIGYGYTF
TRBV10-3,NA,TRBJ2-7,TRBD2,TGTGCCATCAGTGTAGCGGGGGCCCTACGGGGCGAGCAGTACTTC,CAISVAGALRGEQYF
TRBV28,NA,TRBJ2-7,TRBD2,TGTGCCAGCAGTTCGCGACTAGCGGGAGTGAGTGAGCAGTACTTC,CASSSRLAGVSEQYF
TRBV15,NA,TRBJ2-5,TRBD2,TGTGCCACCAGCCCAAGAGCGGGGCAAGAGACCCAGTACTTC,CATSPRAGQETQYF
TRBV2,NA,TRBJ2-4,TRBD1,TGTGCCAGGACGGACAGGGTCACGGACATTCAGTACTTC,CARTDRVTDIQYF
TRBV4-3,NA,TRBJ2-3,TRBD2,TGCGCCAGCAGCCAAGAGTGGTTAGCGGGGTTCACAGATACGCAGTATTTT,CASSQEWLAGFTDTQYF
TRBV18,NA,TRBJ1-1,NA,TGTGCCAGCTCACCAGGAGTATTTCGGGACACTGAAGCTTTCTTT,CASSPGVFRDTEAFF
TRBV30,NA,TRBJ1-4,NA,TGTGCCTCCCCTTCACCCGGGGGAGGTGAAAAACTGTTTTTT,CASPSPGGGEKLFF
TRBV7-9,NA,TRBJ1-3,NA,TGTGCCAGCAGCGAGACGCAGGTGTCACGAAGAATATCTGGAAACACCATATATTTT,CASSETQVSRRISGNTIYF
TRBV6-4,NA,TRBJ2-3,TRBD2,TGTGCCAGCAGCGCCGGGGGGGGGAGCACAGATACGCAGTATTTT,CASSAGGGSTDTQYF
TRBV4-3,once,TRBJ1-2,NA,TGCGCCAGCAGCCAAGATATGTCTCCTCCGGGAAACTATGGCTACACCTTC,CASSQDMSPPGNYGYTF
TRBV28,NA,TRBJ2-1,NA,TGTGCCAGCAGGTCGGGGGGCAGACTTAATGAGCAGTTCTTC,CASRSGGRLNEQFF
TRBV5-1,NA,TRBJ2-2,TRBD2,TGCGCCAGCAGCTCGCGGGGGGCAAACACCGGGGAGCTGTTTTTT,CASSSRGANTGELFF
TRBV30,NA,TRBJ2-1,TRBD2,TGTGCCTGGAGTGATGGTAGCGGGAGGAATGAGCAGTTCTTC,CAWSDGSGRNEQFF